The 11 T cell receptor beta chains presented below share a single source sample, sequenced in a study of PD-1 blockade in classical Hodgkin lymphoma. Noted time point: cycle 4 day 1 (C4D1), after six to seven weeks of nivolumab. Every one of the patients relapsed after autologous stem cell transplantation (brentuximab vedotin exposure was variable). Researchers pulled CD8+ T cells out of thawed PBMCs using magnetic negative selection. Data came from immunoSEQ multiplex PCR; TCRdb stores just in-frame clones and leaves some out. The sample holds over 900 clones; about two thirds are singletons and the top ten take about 48%. The sequenced sample was CD8+ T cells from blood, obtained before the fourth cycle of nivolumab. The receptor source for this set is a human donor with classical Hodgkin lymphoma.

This clone has a single count. The CDR3 bases are TGTGCCAGCAGCTTGGTAGGTGGGGCGCACAACGTCCTGACTTTC. It translates to CASSLVGGAHNVLTF. The chain has TRBV5-6 and TRBJ2-6; tentatively, D is TRBD1 (5 bases). Deletions cut 0 bases from V and 9 bases from J, with 13 bases between. CDR1 is SGHDT, CDR2 YYEEEE, per germline. The CDR3 is made up of 15 amino acids.

As DNA, the CDR3 is TGCGCCAGCAGTGCAACGGGACACGGGAACACTGAAGCTTTCTTT. This translates into CASSATGHGNTEAFF. V and J are TRBV10-2 and TRBJ1-1, with D possibly being TRBD1 (6 bases). V lost 4 bases, J lost 1 base, and 13 bases lay in between. The CDR3 is 15 residues long. Germline V gives CDR1 WSHSY, CDR2 SAAADI.

The chain has TRBV19 and TRBJ2-5; D is possibly TRBD2 (5 bases). Germline V CDR1 and CDR2: LNHDA, SQIVND (reference sequence). The V end lost 7 bases, the J end lost 3 bases, and 9 bases lay between the germline ends. This CDR3 comprises 12 residues. The CDR3 DNA reads as TGTGCCAGTAACAGCGGAGAAGAGACCCAGTACTTC. Its protein is CASNSGEETQYF.

The chain combines TRBV11-3 with TRBJ2-7; D is ambiguous. The germline gives CDR1 SGHNT, CDR2 YENEEA. This CDR3 comprises 13 residues. V lost 5 bases, J lost 3 bases, and 11 bases lay in between. The CDR3 sequence: CASSPTGDYEQYF. In nucleotides, the CDR3 is TGTGCCAGCAGCCCGACTGGGGACTACGAGCAGTACTTC.

CDR3 region: CASSLLAGLARQETQYF. CDR3 DNA sequence: TGTGCCAGCAGTTTACTAGCGGGACTAGCGAGACAAGAGACCCAGTACTTC. The J gene is TRBJ2-5, the V gene TRBV27; 10 bases line up with TRBD2. The CDR3 is made up of 17 amino acids. The V and J ends lost 2 bases and 2 bases, in that order; junction bases with no gene match: 8. The germline V gene encodes CDR1 MNHEY and CDR2 SMNVEV (reference sequence).

The chain is built from TRBV10-2 and TRBJ2-7; perhaps TRBD1 as D (6 bases). This CDR3 has 13 residues. V lost 8 bases to trimming and J lost 4 bases, with 15 bases between them. CDR1 and CDR2 from the germline V gene are WSHSY and SAAADI. For the CDR3, the DNA is TGCGCCAGCTGGGGGCAGGGTGGGTACGAGCAGTACTTC. This gives the protein CASWGQGGYEQYF.

Remarks on this clone: A read error is likely, as this CDR3 ends without the conserved phenylalanine or tryptophan. It is unclear where the CDR3 begins or ends on the DNA, so no DNA is shown, and the CDR3 is as TCRdb lists it. This sequence joins TRBV6-6 and TRBJ1-1. Germline V gene data show CDR1 as MNHNY and CDR2 as SVGAGI (reference sequence). The CDR3 is 12 residues long, counting both termini. CDR3 amino acids: CASSSYAGRLKS.

The chain couples TRBV6-5 to TRBJ1-2; D call uncertain. V gave up 6 bases and J gave up 5 bases, with 13 bases separating them. CDR3 size: 13 residues. Per germline, CDR1 MNHEY and CDR2 SVGAGI. The CDR3 DNA follows: TGTGCCAGCAGCCTCGAGGGAGATTATGGCTACACCTTC. Amino acid sequence: CASSLEGDYGYTF.

This clone has more than one count but fewer than ten. V and J are TRBV30 and TRBJ2-1; D remains ambiguous. CDR1 is GTSNPN and CDR2 is SVGIG in the germline V gene (reference sequence). The CDR3 is 12 amino acids. The V gene lost 2 bases and the J gene lost 5 bases, with 7 bases spanning the gap. CDR3 in amino acids: CAWSRADNEQFF. For the CDR3, the DNA is TGTGCCTGGAGTCGCGCAGACAATGAGCAGTTCTTC.

V gene TRBV2 combines with J gene TRBJ1-3, with TRBD1 matching 7 bases. Germline lookup yields CDR1 SNHLY and CDR2 FYNNEI. The CDR3 extends over 17 amino acids. The V and J ends lost 6 bases and 4 bases, in that order; junction bases with no gene match: 15. CDR3 nucleotide sequence: TGTGCCAGCAGATTCCGGACAGGCCGACAACCCGGAAACACCATATATTTT. Amino acids: CASRFRTGRQPGNTIYF.

The rearrangement joins TRBV20-1 to TRBJ2-7; D gene ambiguous. The CDR3 contains 11 residues. V dropped 5 bases and J dropped 3 bases, with 8 bases sitting between them. Germline loops: CDR1 DFQATT, CDR2 SNEGSKA (reference sequence). The CDR3 region is CSAWVRYEQYF. The DNA of the CDR3 is TGCAGTGCTTGGGTCCGCTACGAGCAGTACTTC.